This T cell receptor (beta chain) came from a study of blood T cell dynamics during melanoma immunotherapy (dated by TCRdb to the early 2020s). Looking at the study overall: Patients with metastatic melanoma were treated with first-line pembrolizumab or nivolumab plus ipilimumab as standard of care in the United Kingdom. To find early correlates of response, the study profiled the peripheral T cell receptor repertoires of patients with metastatic melanoma both before and after one cycle of checkpoint inhibitor therapy. Consecutive patients formed a training cohort, and a further independent group of patients from the same centre was pooled into an external validation set.

What this sample's time point label stands for: pre-treatment baseline. Blood samples were taken at two points: before treatment (T0) and at week 3 (W3), which came after the first cycle of checkpoint blockade. Except for two patients with rapid clinical progression, response was assessed 12 weeks after the first infusion by RECIST 1.1; disease control meant complete response, partial response or stable disease. Patients were not eligible if they had prior systemic cancer treatment, concomitant immunosuppressant therapy or synchronous other active malignancies. TCR beta was sequenced in both bulk PBMC and plasma cell-free DNA in order to track circulating cells as well as T cell turnover. PBMC were isolated from blood with Lymphoprep and SepMate tubes, followed by red cell lysis. QIAamp DNA Blood Mini kits were used to extract DNA from PBMC and from sorted T cell subsets. Every bulk PBMC sample was loaded with the same fixed amount of about 380 ng of DNA. The immunoSEQ TCRb Assay kit was used according to manufacturer instructions to amplify TCR beta CDR3 sequences from genomic DNA. The KAPA Library Quantification Kit for Illumina platforms was used to quantify the pooled libraries by qPCR. Sequencing of the pooled libraries was done on an Illumina NextSeq 500, with clustering at roughly 0.55-1.1 pM. The published analysis was carried out like this. The TCR data were analyzed using immunoSEQ ANALYZER and the R LymphoSeq package. A rearrangement efficiency score was calculated as productive divided by the sum of productive and non-productive CDR3 sequences. Clonality was measured with the Gini coefficient and diversity with the Renyi index at alpha=1, and both measures were compared pairwise between timepoints within each patient. Clonal relatedness, based on an edit distance of 3, and repertoire similarity, based on the Bhattacharyya coefficient, were both computed in LymphoSeq. To classify response, a linear discriminant analysis based on week-3 changes in clonality and diversity was built using the R MASS and caret packages. What TCRdb holds here is the immuneACCESS table cut down to in-frame rearrangements. Part of the clones is not present; checked against another copy, under half of the missing clones reflect an unresolved V gene, and the others are unexplained. V, J and clone size derive from that table, while D and trimming were established from the DNA sequence. This sample gives approximately 13,000 clones in total; about 90% of them show up just once. The ten top clones hold approximately 3.3% of the sample.

For this clone: Which antigen it targets is not known. No base quality values were provided; no much bigger clone lies one nucleotide off.

Summary of the overall study and its limitations: The study was unable to establish whether the T cell clones driving the repertoire changes were melanoma-specific or instead reflected general immune activation. The relatively small sample size was acknowledged as potentially limiting generalization of the results. Patients who later achieved disease control showed a bifurcated PBMC repertoire reorganization at W3, with increased clonality or increased diversity, unlike progressors.

Trimming takes 4 bases off V and 4 bases off J; junction bases not matched to a gene: 11. Sequences SGHNT (CDR1) and YYREEE (CDR2) are obtained from the germline V gene (reference sequence). The CDR3 numbers 16 residues from cysteine through phenylalanine. Only the CDR3 DNA is retained, 48 bases long and in frame from the first base. The source of this sequence is a human donor with melanoma. The input for sequencing was blood, taken from a patient treated with checkpoint blockade. In this chain, TRBV5-4 is recombined with TRBJ1-2, with 9 central nucleotides matching TRBD1. The DNA sequence reads TGTGCCAGCAGCCGAGAAACAGGGGGCGAGGTCTATGGCTACACCTTC. This sequence encodes CASSRETGGEVYGYTF.